These T cell receptor beta chains were read from a single sample in a study of neurological immune-mediated disorders. MiXCR, run by TCRdb on the 5' RACE reads, gives a single entry per CDR3 protein. The sample lists about 38,000 distinct CDR3 sequences; about 4.8% were seen once. The sample consisted of CD4+ T cells from blood. The receptor set was obtained from a man aged 18 to 29 in good health. Each CDR3 is given with its conserved first and last residue. Each record gives: V gene, J gene, clone size, D gene, CDR3 DNA, CDR3 protein. A D gene is named only where the DNA matches it firmly. Rows may omit the clone size; those that give it use once, few, many or a size class.

>TRBV10-3|TRBJ2-3|many|TRBD2
TGTGCCATCAGCCGACTAGCGGCCACAGATACGCAGTATTTT
CAISRLAATDTQYF
>TRBV5-1|TRBJ2-7|many|TRBD1
TGCGCCAGCAGCCTGGGACAGTTCTCCTACGAGCAGTACTTC
CASSLGQFSYEQYF
>TRBV15|TRBJ1-2|many|TRBD1
TGTGCCACCAGCAGAGGACAGGGCGAAGGTGGCTACACCTTC
CATSRGQGEGGYTF
>TRBV12-3/TRBV12-4|TRBJ2-1|-|-
TGTGCCAGCAGTCCTACGGACAGCTACAATGAGCAGTTCTTC
CASSPTDSYNEQFF
>TRBV9|TRBJ2-5|many|-
TGTGCCAGCAGCGTATTCGCGGGGAGGCAAGAGACCCAGTACTTC
CASSVFAGRQETQYF
>TRBV10-3|TRBJ1-2|many|-
TGTGCCATCAGTGAGGGGATAGGGCTTGTCTATGGCTACACCTTC
CAISEGIGLVYGYTF
>TRBV5-1|TRBJ2-2|many|-
TGCGCCAGCTACGCACGACTGAACACCGGGGAGCTGTTTTTT
CASYARLNTGELFF
>TRBV7-2|TRBJ2-7|many|-
TGTGCCAGCAGCCGACCGCCGGGAACGAACCGCTACGAGCAGTACTTC
CASSRPPGTNRYEQYF
>TRBV5-7|TRBJ1-2|many|TRBD1
TGTGCCAGCAGCTTGGGGACAGGGGACGGCTACACCTTC
CASSLGTGDGYTF
>TRBV5-4|TRBJ2-2|many|TRBD1
TGTGCCAGCAGGACCGGGACAGGGGGCCGGACCGGGGAGCTGTTTTTT
CASRTGTGGRTGELFF
>TRBV5-1|TRBJ1-1|-|TRBD1
TGCGCCAGCACTCGGGACAGGGGGAACACTGAAGCTTTCTTT
CASTRDRGNTEAFF
>TRBV2|TRBJ2-3|many|TRBD2
TGTGCCAGCAGTCCCGGACTAGCCTACACAGATACGCAGTATTTT
CASSPGLAYTDTQYF
>TRBV3-1|TRBJ1-1|many|-
TGTGCCAGCGTACAGGGAAACACTGAAGCTTTCTTT
CASVQGNTEAFF
>TRBV6-1|TRBJ2-1|many|TRBD2
TGTGCCAGCAGCCCTCGTGGCGGGGGTTATCATGAGCAGTTCTTC
CASSPRGGGYHEQFF
>TRBV6-5|TRBJ1-2|many|-
TGTGCCAGCAGCCCCACCCGGCCACCTTATGGCTACACCTTC
CASSPTRPPYGYTF
>TRBV2|TRBJ1-5|many|-
TGTGCCAGCAGTGAACAGGGGTTCCCTCAGCCCCAGCATTTT
CASSEQGFPQPQHF
>TRBV9|TRBJ1-6|many|-
TGTGCCAGCAGCGCGACCGGGGCAGAGAATTCACCCCTCCACTTT
CASSATGAENSPLHF
>TRBV5-1|TRBJ1-1|-|-
TGCGCCAGCAGCTGGGGGCCGCAGAAGAACACTGAAGCTTTCTTT
CASSWGPQKNTEAFF
>TRBV6-2/TRBV6-3|TRBJ2-7|-|TRBD1
TGTGCCAGCAGTTCGCGACCGGGACAGCTCTCCTACGAGCAGTACTTC
CASSSRPGQLSYEQYF
>TRBV6-6|TRBJ2-7|many|-
TGTGCCAGCAGTCCGAGGGCCCACGAGCAGTACTTC
CASSPRAHEQYF
>TRBV20-1|TRBJ1-2|many|-
TGCAGTGCTAGACAGGAGGCGTATGGCTACACCTTC
CSARQEAYGYTF
>TRBV20-1|TRBJ1-1|many|-
TGCAGTGCTAGGGCCCCCTTAATGAACACTGAAGCTTTCTTT
CSARAPLMNTEAFF
>TRBV11-1|TRBJ1-1|many|TRBD1
TGTGCCAGCAGACCCCCGGACAGGGGGTACGAAGCTTTCTTT
CASRPPDRGYEAFF
>TRBV7-8|TRBJ1-3|many|-
TGTGCCAGCAGCCCGGCGGGGGGTCGGGGCTCTGGAAACACCATATATTTT
CASSPAGGRGSGNTIYF
>TRBV20-1|TRBJ1-3|many|-
TGCAGTGCTAGAAGGAGGGCTGGAAACACCATATATTTT
CSARRRAGNTIYF
>TRBV5-1|TRBJ1-6|many|-
TGCGCCAGCAGCTTGGAGCAGGGGAGCGATTCACCCCTCCACTTT
CASSLEQGSDSPLHF
>TRBV7-8|TRBJ2-3|many|-
TGTGCCAGCAGCTTAGCCTACACAGATACGCAGTATTTT
CASSLAYTDTQYF
>TRBV6-1|TRBJ2-1|many|-
TGTGCCAGCAGTGAATCCGGGGTTATCTACAATGAGCAGTTCTTC
CASSESGVIYNEQFF
>TRBV10-3|TRBJ2-1|many|TRBD1
TGTGCCACATACCCGGGACAGGGTACCGATGAGCAGTTCTTC
CATYPGQGTDEQFF
>TRBV5-1|TRBJ1-1|many|TRBD1
TGCGCCAGCAGCTTGGACGGCAGGGGGCAAAGTCACACTGAAGCTTTCTTT
CASSLDGRGQSHTEAFF
>TRBV5-5|TRBJ2-4|many|-
TGTGCCAGCAGCTCCCCCGGGACAACCAAAAACATTCAGTACTTC
CASSSPGTTKNIQYF
>TRBV5-1|TRBJ1-1|many|-
TGCGCCAGCAGCTTGGTTGCAGGGCCGGGAACTGAAGCTTTCTTT
CASSLVAGPGTEAFF
>TRBV7-6|TRBJ2-2|many|TRBD2
TGTGCCAGCAGACAAAGGGGAGGCGGGGGGCCGAACACCGGGGAGCTGTTTTTT
CASRQRGGGGPNTGELFF
>TRBV27|TRBJ2-3|many|-
TGTGCCAGCAGTTTAGCGGGCCAGGGTCGGGACACAGATACGCAGTATTTT
CASSLAGQGRDTDTQYF
>TRBV11-2|TRBJ2-1|many|-
TGTGCCAGCAGCTTAAGGGCGGACAGCGGGAACAATGAGCAGTTCTTC
CASSLRADSGNNEQFF
>TRBV2|TRBJ2-4|-|-
TGTGCCAGCAGTGGGACTTTTACCAACATTCAGTACTTC
CASSGTFTNIQYF
>TRBV4-1|TRBJ2-7|many|-
TGCGCCAGCAGCCAAGCGCAGGTACAATCCTACGAGCAGTACTTC
CASSQAQVQSYEQYF
>TRBV20-1|TRBJ1-2|many|TRBD1
TGCAGTGCTAGTCCCCCTCTGGGACAGGGAGTCTATGGCTACACCTTC
CSASPPLGQGVYGYTF
>TRBV10-3|TRBJ2-5|many|-
TGTGCCACCGGGACAAGGGCCGATCGGGGGACCCAGTACTTC
CATGTRADRGTQYF
>TRBV20-1|TRBJ1-5|many|-
TGCAGTGCTAGGAGGGGGAGCAATCAGCCCCAGCATTTT
CSARRGSNQPQHF
>TRBV5-1|TRBJ1-3|many|-
TGCGCCAGCAGCTTGGAAAGCTCTGGAAACACCATATATTTT
CASSLESSGNTIYF
>TRBV16|TRBJ1-1|few|-
TGTGCCAGCAGCCAATTACGGGCTGAAGCTTTCTTT
CASSQLRAEAFF
>TRBV6-5|TRBJ2-5|many|TRBD1
TGTGCCAGCAGACGAAACTACGGAACAGGGGTGGGAGAGACCCAGTACTTC
CASRRNYGTGVGETQYF
>TRBV28|TRBJ1-2|many|TRBD1
TGTGCCAGCAGCACCGTGCCGGGACAGGGGTATTTTGGCTACACCTTC
CASSTVPGQGYFGYTF
>TRBV10-3|TRBJ2-1|many|TRBD2
TGTGCCATCAGTGAGTCGACTTTCGATAGCGGGGAGGGGAATGAGCAGTTCTTC
CAISESTFDSGEGNEQFF